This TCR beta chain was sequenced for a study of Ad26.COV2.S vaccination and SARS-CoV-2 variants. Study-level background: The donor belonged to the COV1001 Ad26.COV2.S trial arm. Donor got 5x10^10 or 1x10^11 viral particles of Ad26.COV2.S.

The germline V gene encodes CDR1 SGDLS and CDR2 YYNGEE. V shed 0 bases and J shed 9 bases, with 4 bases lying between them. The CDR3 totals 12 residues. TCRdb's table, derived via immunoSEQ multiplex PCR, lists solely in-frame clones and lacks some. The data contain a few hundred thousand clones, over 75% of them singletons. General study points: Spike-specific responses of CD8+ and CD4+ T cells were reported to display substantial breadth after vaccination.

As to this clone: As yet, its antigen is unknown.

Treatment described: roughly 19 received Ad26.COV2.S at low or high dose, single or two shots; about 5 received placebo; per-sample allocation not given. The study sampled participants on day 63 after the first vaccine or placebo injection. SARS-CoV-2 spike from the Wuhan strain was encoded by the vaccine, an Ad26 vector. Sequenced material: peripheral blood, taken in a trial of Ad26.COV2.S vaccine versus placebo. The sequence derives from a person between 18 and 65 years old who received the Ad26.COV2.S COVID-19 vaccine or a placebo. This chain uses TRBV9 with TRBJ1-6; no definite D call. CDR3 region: CASSVGRSPLHF. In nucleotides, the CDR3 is TGTGCCAGCAGCGTAGGCCGTTCACCCCTCCACTTT.